This T cell receptor (beta chain) comes out of a study of sequential checkpoint blockade in melanoma. Method: immunoSEQ multiplex PCR; TCRdb's copy keeps in-frame clones and lacks some. The data show some 9,300 clones, roughly 77% seen once. Treatment here: randomized to nivolumab then ipilimumab (arm A) or the reverse (arm B). This CDR3 is 15 amino acids long. V trimming: 5 bases; J trimming: 1 base; junction bases outside the gene matches: 7. Germline V CDR1 and CDR2: MNHEY, SMNVEV (reference sequence). This receptor was taken from a human donor with melanoma. V usage is TRBV27 and J usage is TRBJ1-1; 7 bases are shared with TRBD1. The specimen comprised CD8+ T cells sorted from blood (inferred from file names), sampled from a patient given nivolumab and ipilimumab in sequence. The CDR3 loop is CASSLRTGWNTEAFF. CDR3 coding DNA: TGTGCCAGCAGTCTCCGGACAGGCTGGAACACTGAAGCTTTCTTT.